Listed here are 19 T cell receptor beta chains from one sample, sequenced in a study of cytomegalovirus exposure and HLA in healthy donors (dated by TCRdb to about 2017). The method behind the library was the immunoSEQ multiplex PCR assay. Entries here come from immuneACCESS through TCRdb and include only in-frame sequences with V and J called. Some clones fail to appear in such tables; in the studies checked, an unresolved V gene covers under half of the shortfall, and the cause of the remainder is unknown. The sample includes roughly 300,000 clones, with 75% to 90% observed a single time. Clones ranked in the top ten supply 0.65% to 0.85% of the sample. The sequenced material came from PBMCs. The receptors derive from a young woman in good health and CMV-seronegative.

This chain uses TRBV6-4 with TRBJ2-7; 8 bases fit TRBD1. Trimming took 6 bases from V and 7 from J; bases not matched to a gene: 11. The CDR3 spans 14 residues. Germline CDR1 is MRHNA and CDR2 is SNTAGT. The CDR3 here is CASSERQGSGEQYF. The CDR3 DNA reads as TGTGCCAGCAGCGAAAGACAGGGGTCGGGGGAGCAGTACTTC.

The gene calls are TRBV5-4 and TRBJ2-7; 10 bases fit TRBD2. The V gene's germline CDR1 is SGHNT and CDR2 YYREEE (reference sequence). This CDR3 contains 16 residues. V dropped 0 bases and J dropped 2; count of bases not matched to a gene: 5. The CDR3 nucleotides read TGTGCCAGCAGCTTGGCGGGTAGCGGGAGGACCTACGAGCAGTACTTC. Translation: CASSLAGSGRTYEQYF.

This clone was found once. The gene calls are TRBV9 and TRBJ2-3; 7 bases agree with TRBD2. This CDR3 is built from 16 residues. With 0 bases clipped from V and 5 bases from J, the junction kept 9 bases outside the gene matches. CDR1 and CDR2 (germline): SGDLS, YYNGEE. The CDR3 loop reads CASSVGWEGPKDTQYF. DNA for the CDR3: TGTGCCAGCAGCGTAGGGTGGGAGGGCCCCAAAGATACGCAGTATTTT.

CDR3 region: CASSPPGGGTNEQYF. In nucleotides, the CDR3 is TGTGCCAGCAGCCCCCCGGGTGGGGGGACGAACGAGCAGTACTTC. The chain is built from TRBV9 and TRBJ2-7, with TRBD2 as a possible D gene (6 bases). The CDR3 is 15 amino acids. V was trimmed by 4 bases and J by 5 bases, leaving 19 bases between them. Germline CDR1 reads SGDLS; CDR2 reads YYNGEE. Looking up the rest from reference TRBV9 and TRBJ2-7 gives the full variable domain: DSGVTQTPKHLITATGQRVTLRCSPRSGDLSVYWYQQSLDQGLQFLIQYYNGEERAKGNILERFSAQQFPDLHSELNLSSLELGDSALYFCASSPPGGGTNEQYFGPGTRLTVT.

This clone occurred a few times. CDR3 bases: TGTGCCAGCAGCACCCAGTTGACAGACTTCTATGGCTACACCTTC. Its translation: CASSTQLTDFYGYTF. The genes are TRBV7-2 and TRBJ1-2, with a possible D match to TRBD1 (5 bases). The CDR3 totals 15 residues. Trimming pared 5 bases from V and 4 bases from J, leaving 17 bases between. Germline V gene lookup returns CDR1 SGHTA and CDR2 FQGNSA.

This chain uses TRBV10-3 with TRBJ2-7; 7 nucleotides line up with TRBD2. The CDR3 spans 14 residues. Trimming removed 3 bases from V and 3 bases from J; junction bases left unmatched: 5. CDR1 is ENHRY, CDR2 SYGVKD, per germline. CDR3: CAISEQRGLYEQYF. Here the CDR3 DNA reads TGTGCCATCAGTGAACAGCGGGGTCTCTACGAGCAGTACTTC.

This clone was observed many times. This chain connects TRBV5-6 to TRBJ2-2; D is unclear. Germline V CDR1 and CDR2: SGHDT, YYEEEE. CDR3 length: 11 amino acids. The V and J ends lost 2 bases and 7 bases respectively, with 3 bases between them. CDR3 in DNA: TGTGCCAGCAGCTTTATCGGGGAGCTGTTTTTT. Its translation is CASSFIGELFF. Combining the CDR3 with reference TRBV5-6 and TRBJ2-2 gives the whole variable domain DAGVTQSPTHLIKTRGQQVTLRCSPKSGHDTVSWYQQALGQGPQFIFQYYEEEERQRGNFPDRFSGHQFPNYSSELNVNALLLGDSALYLCASSFIGELFFGEGSRLTVL.

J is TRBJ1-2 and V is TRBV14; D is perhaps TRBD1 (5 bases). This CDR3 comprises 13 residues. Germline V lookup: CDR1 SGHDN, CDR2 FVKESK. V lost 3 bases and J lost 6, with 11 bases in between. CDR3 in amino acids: CASSHRNRNGYTF. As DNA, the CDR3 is TGTGCCAGCAGCCACCGGAACAGGAATGGCTACACCTTC.

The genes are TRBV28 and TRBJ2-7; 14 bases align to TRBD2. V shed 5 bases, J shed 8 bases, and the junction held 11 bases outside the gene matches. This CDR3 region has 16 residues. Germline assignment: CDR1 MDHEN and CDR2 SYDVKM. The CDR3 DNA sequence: TGTGCCAGCAGTCCCACTCCGGGACTAGCGGGAGCGCAGCAGTACTTC. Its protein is CASSPTPGLAGAQQYF.

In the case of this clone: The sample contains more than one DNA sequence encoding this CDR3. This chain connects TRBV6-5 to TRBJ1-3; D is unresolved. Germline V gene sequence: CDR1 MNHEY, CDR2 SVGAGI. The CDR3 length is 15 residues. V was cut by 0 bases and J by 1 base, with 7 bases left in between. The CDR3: CASSYSTGSGNTIYF. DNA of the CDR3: TGTGCCAGCAGTTACTCGACCGGGTCTGGAAACACCATATATTTT.

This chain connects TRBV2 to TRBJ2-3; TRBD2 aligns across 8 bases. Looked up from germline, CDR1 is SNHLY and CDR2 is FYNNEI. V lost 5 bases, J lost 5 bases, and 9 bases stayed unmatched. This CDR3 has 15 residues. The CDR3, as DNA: TGTGCCAGCAGTACGGGAAGCGGGAGAAGAGATACGCAGTATTTT. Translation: CASSTGSGRRDTQYF.

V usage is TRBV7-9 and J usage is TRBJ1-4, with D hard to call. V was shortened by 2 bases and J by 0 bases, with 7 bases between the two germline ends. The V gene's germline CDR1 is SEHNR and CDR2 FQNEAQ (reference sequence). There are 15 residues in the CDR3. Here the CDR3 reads CASSLSQATNEKLFF. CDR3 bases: TGTGCCAGCAGCTTAAGCCAGGCAACTAATGAAAAACTGTTTTTT.

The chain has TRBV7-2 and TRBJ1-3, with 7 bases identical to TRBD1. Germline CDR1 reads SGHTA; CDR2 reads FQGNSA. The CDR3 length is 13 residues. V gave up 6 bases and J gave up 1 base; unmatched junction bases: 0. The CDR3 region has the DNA TGTGCCAGCAGACAGGGGTCTGGAAACACCATATATTTT. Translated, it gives CASRQGSGNTIYF.

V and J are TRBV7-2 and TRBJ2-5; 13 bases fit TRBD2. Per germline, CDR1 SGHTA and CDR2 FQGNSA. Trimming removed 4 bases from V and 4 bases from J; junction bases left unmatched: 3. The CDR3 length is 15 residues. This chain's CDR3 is CASSWGLAGRETQYF. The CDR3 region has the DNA TGTGCCAGCAGCTGGGGACTAGCGGGAAGAGAGACCCAGTACTTC. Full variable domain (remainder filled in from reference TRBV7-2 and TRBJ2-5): GAGVSQSPSNKVTEKGKDVELRCDPISGHTALYWYRQSLGQGLEFLIYFQGNSAPDKSGLPSDRFSAERTGGSVSTLTIQRTQQEDSAVYLCASSWGLAGRETQYFGPGTRLLVL.

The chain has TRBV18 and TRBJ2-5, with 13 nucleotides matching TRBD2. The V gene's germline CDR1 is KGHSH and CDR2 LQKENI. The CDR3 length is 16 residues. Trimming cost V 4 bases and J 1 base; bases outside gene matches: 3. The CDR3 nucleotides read TGTGCCAGCTCACGGGGACTAGCGGGATCCCAAGAGACCCAGTACTTC. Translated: CASSRGLAGSQETQYF.

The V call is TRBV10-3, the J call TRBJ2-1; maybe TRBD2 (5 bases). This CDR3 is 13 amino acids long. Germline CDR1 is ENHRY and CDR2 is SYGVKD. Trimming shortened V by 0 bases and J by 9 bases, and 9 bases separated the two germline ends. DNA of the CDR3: TGTGCCATCAGTGAGTCGAACGCGGGTGAGCAGTTCTTC. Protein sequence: CAISESNAGEQFF.

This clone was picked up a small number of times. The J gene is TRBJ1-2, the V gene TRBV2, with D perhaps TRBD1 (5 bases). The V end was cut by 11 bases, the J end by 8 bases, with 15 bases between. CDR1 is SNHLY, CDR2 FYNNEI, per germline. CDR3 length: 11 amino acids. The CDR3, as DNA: TGTGCCTCGGGCAGGGAGGGAGGCTACACCTTC. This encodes CASGREGGYTF.

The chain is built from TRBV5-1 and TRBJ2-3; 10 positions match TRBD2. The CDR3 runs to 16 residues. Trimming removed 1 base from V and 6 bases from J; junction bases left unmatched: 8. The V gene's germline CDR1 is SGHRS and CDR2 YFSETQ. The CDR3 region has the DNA TGCGCCAGCAGCTTGAGCCTAGCGGGAGTTCAGGATACGCAGTATTTT. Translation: CASSLSLAGVQDTQYF. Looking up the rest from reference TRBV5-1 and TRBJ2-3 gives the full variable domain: KAGVTQTPRYLIKTRGQQVTLSCSPISGHRSVSWYQQTPGQGLQFLFEYFSETQRNKGNFPGRFSGRQFSNSRSEMNVSTLELGDSALYLCASSLSLAGVQDTQYFGPGTRLTVL.

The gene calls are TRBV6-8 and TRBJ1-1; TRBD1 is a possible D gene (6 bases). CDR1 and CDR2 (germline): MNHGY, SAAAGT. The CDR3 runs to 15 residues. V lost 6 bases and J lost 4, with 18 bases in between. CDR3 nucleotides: TGTGCCAGCAGCCATCATACAGGGAAATGCACTGAAGCTTTCTTT. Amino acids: CASSHHTGKCTEAFF.